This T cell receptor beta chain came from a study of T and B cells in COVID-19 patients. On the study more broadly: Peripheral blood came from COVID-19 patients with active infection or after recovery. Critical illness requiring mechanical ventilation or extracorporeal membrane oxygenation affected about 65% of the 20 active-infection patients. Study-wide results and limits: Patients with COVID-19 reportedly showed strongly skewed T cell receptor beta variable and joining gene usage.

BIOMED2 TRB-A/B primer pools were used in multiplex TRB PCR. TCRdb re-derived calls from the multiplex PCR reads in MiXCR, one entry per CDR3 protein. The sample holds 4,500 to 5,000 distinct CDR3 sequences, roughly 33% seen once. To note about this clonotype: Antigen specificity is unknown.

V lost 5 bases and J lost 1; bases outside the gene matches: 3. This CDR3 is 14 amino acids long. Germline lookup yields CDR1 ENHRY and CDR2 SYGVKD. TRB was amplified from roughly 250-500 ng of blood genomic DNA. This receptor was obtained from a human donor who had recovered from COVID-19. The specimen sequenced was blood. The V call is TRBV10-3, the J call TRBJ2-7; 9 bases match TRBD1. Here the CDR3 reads CAISSTGGSYEQYF. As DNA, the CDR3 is TGTGCCATCAGTTCGACAGGGGGTTCCTACGAGCAGTACTTC.